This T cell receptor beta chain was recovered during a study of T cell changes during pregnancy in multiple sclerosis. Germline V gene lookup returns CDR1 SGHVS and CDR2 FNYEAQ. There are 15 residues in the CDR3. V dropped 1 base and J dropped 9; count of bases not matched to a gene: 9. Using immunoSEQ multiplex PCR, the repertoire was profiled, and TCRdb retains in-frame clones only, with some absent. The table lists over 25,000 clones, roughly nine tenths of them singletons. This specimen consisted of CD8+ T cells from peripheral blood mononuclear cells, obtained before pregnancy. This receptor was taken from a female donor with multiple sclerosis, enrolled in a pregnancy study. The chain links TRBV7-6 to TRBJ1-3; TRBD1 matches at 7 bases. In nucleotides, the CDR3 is TGTGCCAGCAGCTTAGGGGAGACAGGGCGGACCACCATATATTTT. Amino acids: CASSLGETGRTTIYF. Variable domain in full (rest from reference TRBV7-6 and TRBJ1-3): GAGVSQSPRYKVTKRGQDVALRCDPISGHVSLYWYRQALGQGPEFLTYFNYEAQQDKSGLPNDRFSAERPEGSISTLTIQRTEQRDSAMYRCASSLGETGRTTIYFGEGSWLTVV.